One T cell receptor (beta chain) is described in this entry. As processed by the authors: Counts of nucleated cells, estimated from reference gene primer amplification, were obtained. The assay was immunoSEQ multiplex PCR, and TCRdb's table has in-frame clones only and misses some. V and J calls and clone size are copied from that table; D and trimming were computed from the DNA. The repertoire consists of some 77,000 clones, with about four fifths occurring once and the leading ten covering approximately 20%. The data were obtained in a study of blood T cell repertoires in COVID-19. Turning to the study itself: Spain, Italy and the United States supplied samples that represented acute and convalescent COVID-19. Sources were T cells, B-cell-depleted T cells, or PBMCs; the material itself was cDNA or gDNA.

This receptor was taken from a woman in her 70s with acute or convalescent COVID-19. Material for sequencing was peripheral blood.

The CDR3 loop is CASSYPPSAFF. In DNA, the CDR3 is TGTGCCAGCAGTTACCCCCCTTCCGCTTTCTTT. The chain uses TRBV6-5 and TRBJ1-1; D ambiguous. V lost 2 bases to trimming and J lost 11 bases, with 9 bases between them. Per germline, CDR1 MNHEY and CDR2 SVGAGI. CDR3 length equals 11 residues.